These 22 T cell receptor beta chains were sequenced from one sample in a study of blood T cell repertoires in COVID-19. Clones were read by immunoSEQ multiplex PCR, and TCRdb kept only the in-frame ones, dropping some. The sample shows over 30,000 clones, roughly 82% of them seen only once. Sequencing was performed on peripheral blood. The receptor source for this set is a man aged 80 or over with active or convalescent COVID-19.

This chain joins TRBV3-1 (or the pseudogene TRBV3-2) and TRBJ2-7; D is possibly TRBD1 (5 bases). V was pared by 0 bases and J by 3 bases, with 15 bases between. Germline loops: CDR1 LGHDT, CDR2 YNNKEL (reference sequence). The CDR3 is 16 residues long. The CDR3 sequence is CASSQDGVTEFYEQYF. The CDR3 DNA sequence: TGTGCCAGCAGCCAAGATGGGGTGACAGAATTCTACGAGCAGTACTTC.

The genes are TRBV27 and TRBJ1-2; D might be TRBD1 (5 bases). Trimming left V 2 bases short and J 4 bases short, with 11 bases between. This CDR3 contains 14 residues. Germline V lookup: CDR1 MNHEY, CDR2 SMNVEV (reference sequence). For the CDR3, the DNA is TGTGCCAGCAGTTTACCCCCGGACACCTATGGCTACACCTTC. This codes for CASSLPPDTYGYTF.

The chain carries TRBV5-1 and TRBJ2-7; D is possibly TRBD2 (6 bases). Trimming took 7 bases from V and 7 from J, leaving 18 bases between them. The CDR3 spans 13 residues. The germline CDR1 and CDR2 sequences are SGHRS and YFSETQ. The CDR3 DNA reads TGCGCCAGCGGCCGGGACCGGGGAGGAGAGCAGTACTTC. Translation: CASGRDRGGEQYF.

The chain employs TRBV27 and TRBJ2-3; TRBD2 matches at 11 bases. Trimming cost V 4 bases and J 4 bases; bases outside gene matches: 13. Germline CDR1 is MNHEY and CDR2 is SMNVEV (reference sequence). This CDR3 region has 18 residues. DNA of the CDR3: TGTGCCAGCAGTTCTACTAGCGGGAGAGCGAGAGGTGCAGATACGCAGTATTTT. Translation gives CASSSTSGRARGADTQYF.

The chain combines TRBV9 with TRBJ2-7; 7 nucleotides agree with TRBD1. With 2 bases clipped from V and 3 bases from J, the junction kept 8 bases outside the gene matches. CDR1 is SGDLS and CDR2 is YYNGEE in the germline V gene. CDR3 length: 15 residues. Written as DNA, the CDR3 is TGTGCCAGCAGCGTTTCGTGGGACAGCGACTACGAGCAGTACTTC. Translating gives CASSVSWDSDYEQYF.

The chain links TRBV29-1 to TRBJ1-1; TRBD1 matches at 11 bases. CDR1 and CDR2 (germline): SQVTM, ANQGSEA. There are 14 residues in the CDR3. J lost 3 bases, V lost 4 bases, and 4 bases had no gene match. CDR3: CSVGTGGEDTEAFF. The CDR3 coding sequence is TGCAGCGTTGGGACAGGGGGCGAGGACACTGAAGCTTTCTTT.

CDR3 sequence: CASQNAGANVLTF. CDR3 coding DNA: TGTGCCAGCCAAAATGCTGGGGCCAACGTCCTGACTTTC. This rearrangement joins TRBV6-5 to TRBJ2-6; no clear D. This CDR3 spans 13 amino acids. Trimming removed 8 bases at V and 2 bases at J, with 7 bases between. Germline-derived CDR1 and CDR2 are MNHEY and SVGAGI.

V usage is TRBV5-1 and J usage is TRBJ2-1; TRBD2 aligns across 10 bases. The CDR3 is made up of 16 amino acids. Germline-derived CDR1 and CDR2 are SGHRS and YFSETQ. V shed 2 bases and J 4 bases; nucleotides not matched to a gene: 6. The CDR3 nucleotides read TGCGCCAGCAGCTTCCCTACTAGCGGGACATACAATGAGCAGTTCTTC. Translated, it gives CASSFPTSGTYNEQFF.

The V call is TRBV6-1, the J call TRBJ2-3; a possible D gene is TRBD2 (5 bases). The CDR3 extends over 15 amino acids. CDR1 and CDR2 from the germline V gene are MNHNS and SASEGT. Trimming shortened V by 5 bases and J by 1 base, and 13 bases separated the two germline ends. This CDR3 is CASSQDPEGTDTQYF. The CDR3 nucleotides are TGTGCCAGCAGTCAAGACCCGGAGGGCACAGATACGCAGTATTTT.

The rearrangement links TRBV7-9 to TRBJ1-2; 7 nucleotides match TRBD1. There are 14 residues in the CDR3. V shed 0 bases and J 3 bases; nucleotides not matched to a gene: 1. Germline loops: CDR1 SEHNR, CDR2 FQNEAQ (reference sequence). CDR3 region: CASSLATGYYGYTF. DNA of the CDR3: TGTGCCAGCAGCTTAGCGACAGGGTACTATGGCTACACCTTC.

V usage is TRBV7-9 and J usage is TRBJ1-1, with 11 bases identical to TRBD1. V lost 5 bases, J lost 4 bases, and 6 bases stayed unmatched. This CDR3 has 15 residues. Per the germline V gene, CDR1 is SEHNR and CDR2 is FQNEAQ (reference sequence). The CDR3 bases are TGTGCCAGCAGCACCTCCGGGACAGGGGGCACTGAAGCTTTCTTT. This sequence encodes CASSTSGTGGTEAFF.

The gene calls are TRBV6-5 and TRBJ2-7; 7 bases map to TRBD1. CDR3 length equals 14 residues. The trim removed 6 bases at V and 6 bases at J, leaving 11 bases unmatched. Germline CDR1 reads MNHEY; CDR2 reads SVGAGI. Written as DNA, the CDR3 is TGTGCCAGCAGGTCCGGGACAGTTGGAACCGAGCAGTACTTC. It yields the protein CASRSGTVGTEQYF.

V usage is TRBV5-1 and J usage is TRBJ2-6; no clear D. V was pared by 4 bases and J by 0 bases, with 8 bases between. Looked up from germline, CDR1 is SGHRS and CDR2 is YFSETQ. This CDR3 has 15 amino acids. As DNA, the CDR3 is TGCGCCAGCAGCGCGACTTCCTCTGGGGCCAACGTCCTGACTTTC. Translating it yields CASSATSSGANVLTF.

The sample holds one count of this clone. This chain links TRBV7-9 with TRBJ2-5; unclear D gene. CDR1 and CDR2 from the germline V gene are SEHNR and FQNEAQ (reference sequence). Between the trimmed V and J ends, which lost 5 bases and 5 bases, there was a span of 6 bases. This CDR3 contains 11 residues. The CDR3 protein is CASSRRETQYF. The CDR3 nucleotides read TGTGCCAGCAGCCGCCGGGAGACCCAGTACTTC.

This chain joins TRBV27 and TRBJ1-1; D is uncertain. CDR3 length: 14 amino acids. The V and J ends lost 3 bases and 2 bases respectively, with 10 bases between them. CDR1 MNHEY and CDR2 SMNVEV come from the germline V gene (reference sequence). CDR3 bases: TGTGCCAGCAGTTTTGGAGGGTTTAACACTGAAGCTTTCTTT. It is translated as CASSFGGFNTEAFF.

The V call is TRBV4-3, the J call TRBJ2-6; D gene uncertain. V lost 5 bases and J lost 0, with 8 bases in between. The V gene's germline CDR1 is LGHNA and CDR2 YSLEER. This CDR3 has 15 amino acids. The CDR3 sequence: CASSSDTSGANVLTF. CDR3 nucleotide sequence: TGCGCCAGCAGCTCCGACACCTCTGGGGCCAACGTCCTGACTTTC.

The V and J genes are TRBV28 and TRBJ2-1, with TRBD2 identical over 7 bases. The CDR3 is made up of 15 amino acids. J lost 5 bases, V lost 4 bases, and 8 bases had no gene match. Germline lookup yields CDR1 MDHEN and CDR2 SYDVKM. The CDR3 is CASSSASGLNNEQFF. DNA for the CDR3: TGTGCCAGCAGTTCGGCTAGCGGACTGAACAATGAGCAGTTCTTC.

The chain carries TRBV28 and TRBJ1-4; D ambiguous. The CDR3 totals 14 residues. Trimming left V 5 bases short and J 0 bases short, with 7 bases between. CDR1 and CDR2 (germline): MDHEN, SYDVKM. CDR3: CASSPFTTNEKLFF. The CDR3 DNA follows: TGTGCCAGCAGTCCCTTTACAACTAATGAAAAACTGTTTTTT.

The V call is TRBV10-1, the J call TRBJ2-2, with 10 bases that match TRBD1. J gave up 4 bases and V 6 bases, and 14 bases lay outside the gene matches. Germline CDR1 reads WNHNN; CDR2 reads SYGVQD (reference sequence). The CDR3 runs to 18 residues. The CDR3 DNA reads as TGCGCCAGCAGCGCACCGGGGACAGGGGTACGAGGCACCGGGGAGCTGTTTTTT. This sequence encodes CASSAPGTGVRGTGELFF.

The rearrangement joins TRBV2 to TRBJ2-7, with TRBD1 matching 11 bases. The V gene's germline CDR1 is SNHLY and CDR2 FYNNEI. The V gene end was trimmed by 6 bases and the J gene end by 4 bases; junction bases not matched to a gene: 2. The CDR3 is 13 residues long. The CDR3 DNA reads TGTGCCAGCAGAGGGACAGGGGGTTACGAGCAGTACTTC. This translates into CASRGTGGYEQYF.

The chain couples TRBV18 to TRBJ2-7; TRBD2 agrees at 8 bases. Germline values: CDR1 KGHSH, CDR2 LQKENI. The CDR3 loop spans 18 amino acids. Unmatched junction bases numbered 13, after V lost 1 base and J lost 2 bases. Written as DNA, the CDR3 is TGTGCCAGCTCACCACGGGGAAGTCTAGCGGGTGCCCCCTACGAGCAGTACTTC. This gives the protein CASSPRGSLAGAPYEQYF.

This clone was seen a single time. The chain recombines TRBV24-1 with TRBJ2-1; perhaps TRBD1 as D (5 bases). The CDR3 length is 14 residues. The germline gives CDR1 KGHDR, CDR2 SFDVKD. Between the trimmed V and J ends, which lost 0 bases and 9 bases, there was a span of 11 bases. For the CDR3, the DNA is TGTGCCACCAGTGATTTGCAGGGTACGTCTGAGCAGTTCTTC. Its protein is CATSDLQGTSEQFF.